The text below deals with one TCR beta chain. Its antigen remains unidentified. Nothing much larger sits one base from this clone, and base qualities are not available. The donors were healthy, HIV-negative adults with no recently reported acute infections or vaccinations. Only Caucasian adults living in Nashville, Tennessee, USA were represented among the donors. Magnetic negative selection was used to enrich CD4+ T cells, after which naive cells were positively selected on CD45RA and the negative fraction became the memory subset. After blood collection by leukapheresis, PBMCs were isolated using Ficoll-Histopaque density gradient centrifugation and then cryopreserved in the vapor phase of liquid nitrogen. Analytical flow cytometry was used to check the purity and quantity of each magnetically sorted T cell population. Genomic DNA was isolated from each sorted fraction and quantified by UV absorbance on a Nanodrop 2000c.

This entry comes from a study of shared clonotypes between healthy human individuals (dated by TCRdb to 2020 to 2021). The study in broad terms: A few men and a couple of women, aged 18 to 49 years, made up the cohort. Libraries were prepared and TCR repertoires were sequenced by different laboratories using diverse techniques, in order to increase sequencing depth and limit assay-specific biases. Each donor's leukapheresis produced roughly between roughly 0.85 and 9.5 billion PBMCs. For each donor, CD4 naive and CD4 memory were each run on three plates, CD8 naive on two plates, and CD8 memory on one plate. Blood TCR repertoires of about five healthy adults were deeply sequenced to estimate repertoire size and the extent of clonotype sharing between individuals. The research as a whole found: Rarefaction of sorted-subset datasets indicated incomplete sequencing despite the large sequencing depth. The small number of donors limited the genetic and exposure-history diversity represented. Estimated clonotype richness was generally larger for naive than for memory subsets. Across several donors, roughly 5.1% of naive CD4, 3% to 3.5% of naive CD8, 2.3% of memory CD4, and under 0.45% of memory CD8 clonotypes were shared. Based on pairwise subsampling, the degree of clonotype sharing among donors was expected to be affected by sequencing depth. Compared with non-shared clonotypes, the clonotypes found in all four sorted-subset donors had higher generation probabilities. Sampling was limited to blood, and TCR repertoires in tissue likely differ from TCR repertoires in blood.

Using the deep immunoSEQ assay, TCR CDR3 regions were amplified from genomic DNA by multiplex PCR. Extracted genomic DNA from each cell subset was spread evenly across all wells of several immunoSEQ 96-well plates, with each plate serving as a replicate. For sorted subsets, about 200 ng genomic DNA, equal to 30,000 to 35,000 T cell genomes, was loaded into each replicate PCR. Purified libraries were quantified with a Qubit 3.0 fluorometer, sized on a Bioanalyzer 2100, and re-quantified with the KAPA Library Quantification kit. Every immunoSEQ 96-well plate was sequenced on a separate single-read 150-cycle Illumina NextSeq 550 flow cell. The published analysis was carried out like this. Because the immunoSEQ output included only junctional sequences and no quality scores, the filtering could not be the same as the filtering used for full-length reads. Sequences were annotated with PyIR, a Python wrapper for IgBLAST v1.9, using IMGT germline references to assign V/J genes and CDR3. Reads were filtered out if the reads had weak V/J assignments (E-value above 1e-6), no CDR3, stop codons, out-of-frame junctions, or ambiguous translated residues. A V3J clonotype was defined by an identical inferred V gene, J gene, and CDR3 amino acid sequence. To compute the percentage overlap between repertoires, the number of shared unique clonotypes was divided by the size of the smaller repertoire. Richness of each repertoire was evaluated using RTK rarefaction, the Chao1 estimator, and Recon v2.1 estimates of unobserved clonotypes. Generation probabilities were computed with OLGA for all TCRbeta clonotypes obtained by the gDNA method from a few donors. TCRdb mirrors the immuneACCESS table, restricted to in-frame sequences. Some clones are absent from its copies; in checked studies, under half trace to an unresolved V gene, and the reason for the others is unknown. V and J calls and clone size come straight from that table; D and trimming were deduced from the DNA. The sample has fewer than 1.4 million clones on record, 78% of them singletons. The ten top clones hold 0.55% to 0.7% of the sample.

From the germline V gene (reference sequence), CDR1 is SGHKS and CDR2 is YYEKEE. The V end gives up 5 bases and the J end 5 bases, leaving 8 bases in the junction not matched to a gene. Counted from cysteine to phenylalanine, this CDR3 has 15 amino acids. Only CDR3 DNA remains: 45 bases, in frame from the first base. The source is a man aged 18-30 years in good health. Some clones in this sample may be carry-over from other donors' samples. The chain is encoded by TRBV5-5 joined to TRBJ1-4; the junction holds 8 bases that match TRBD1. The specimen was memory CD4+ T cells from PBMCs. The cell subset or site label on this specimen signifies: CD45RA-negative fraction. The CDR3 protein sequence reads: CASSPRTGLNEKLFF. The DNA sequence is as follows: TGTGCCAGCAGTCCTAGGACAGGGCTGAATGAAAAACTGTTTTTT.